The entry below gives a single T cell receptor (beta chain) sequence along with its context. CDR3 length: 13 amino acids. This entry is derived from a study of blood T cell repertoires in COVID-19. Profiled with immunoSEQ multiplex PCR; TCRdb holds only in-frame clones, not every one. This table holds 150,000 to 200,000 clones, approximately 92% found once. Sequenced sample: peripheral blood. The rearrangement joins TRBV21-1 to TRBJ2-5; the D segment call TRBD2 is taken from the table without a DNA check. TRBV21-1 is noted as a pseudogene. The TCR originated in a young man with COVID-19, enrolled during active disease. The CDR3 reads CASSYRPRETQYF. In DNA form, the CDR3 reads TGTGCCAGCAGTTACCGCCCGCGAGAGACCCAGTACTTC.